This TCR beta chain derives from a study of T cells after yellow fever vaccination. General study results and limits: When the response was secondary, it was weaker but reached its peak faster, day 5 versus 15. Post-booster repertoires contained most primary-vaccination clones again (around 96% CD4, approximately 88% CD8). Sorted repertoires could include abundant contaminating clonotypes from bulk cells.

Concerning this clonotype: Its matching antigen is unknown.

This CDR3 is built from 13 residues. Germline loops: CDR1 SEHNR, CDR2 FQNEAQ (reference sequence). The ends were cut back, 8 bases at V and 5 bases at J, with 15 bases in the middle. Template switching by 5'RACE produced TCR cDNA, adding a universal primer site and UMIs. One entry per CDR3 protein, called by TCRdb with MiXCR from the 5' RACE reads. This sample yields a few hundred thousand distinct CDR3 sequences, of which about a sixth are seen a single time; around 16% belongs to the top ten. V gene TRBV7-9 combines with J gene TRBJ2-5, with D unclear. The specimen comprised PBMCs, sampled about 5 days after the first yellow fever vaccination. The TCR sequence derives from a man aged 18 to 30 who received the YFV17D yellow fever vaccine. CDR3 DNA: TGTGCCAGCGGCCGACTGTCCGCGGAGACCCAGTACTTC. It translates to CASGRLSAETQYF. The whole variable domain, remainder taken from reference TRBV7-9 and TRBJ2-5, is DTGVSQNPRHKITKRGQNVTFRCDPISEHNRLYWYRQTLGQGPEFLTYFQNEAQLEKSRLLSDRFSAERPKGSFSTLEIQRTEQGDSAMYLCASGRLSAETQYFGPGTRLLVL.